This note documents a single T cell receptor beta chain sequence. Its antigen is not known. The entry originates in a study of shared clonotypes between healthy human individuals. Study results and caveats: What naive subsets generally showed was a larger estimated richness than memory subsets showed. Non-shared clonotypes were found to have lower generation probabilities than the clonotypes that were shared by all four of the sorted-subset donors.

Libraries were prepared by immunoSEQ multiplex PCR; TCRdb keeps only in-frame clonotypes and omits some of them. The sample has roughly 1,500,000 clones; about 98.5% are singletons. The study separated CD4+ cells into CD45RA+ naive and CD45RA-negative memory subsets. The germline V gene encodes CDR1 KGHSH and CDR2 LQKENI. Trimming took off 6 bases at V and 8 bases at J, with 11 bases between the two ends. The CDR3 contains 12 residues. Material: naive CD4+ T cells sorted from blood. The subset denotes: CD45RA+ positively selected. This chain uses TRBV18 with TRBJ2-1; D is undetermined. The receptor was isolated from a man aged 25-45 years in good health. CDR3 DNA sequence: TGTGCCAGCTCTATTGGACGTCATGAGCAGTTCTTC. Residues: CASSIGRHEQFF.